This T cell receptor (beta chain) was identified during a study of OX40 agonist ivuxolimab in advanced cancers. Study-wide findings and caveats: Antigen targets of the expanded peripheral T cells went undetermined. Among the nonresponders, some also had low normalized T-cell clonal expansion. There was clonal expansion of CD4+ and CD8+ blood T cells by week 6 at 0.1 to 3.0 mg/kg.

The table came from immunoSEQ multiplex PCR; TCRdb's copy has only in-frame clones and leaves some out. The table has about 41,000 clones, 80% to 90% seen once. This clone showed up just once. Its antigen is currently unknown. Germline-derived CDR1 and CDR2 are SGHDT and YYEEEE. V gave up 0 bases and J gave up 6 bases, with 6 bases separating them. The CDR3 contains 13 residues. The chain uses TRBV5-6 and TRBJ2-2; D ambiguous. Specimen: CD4+ or CD8+ T cells sorted from blood, collected in a trial of the OX40 agonist ivuxolimab. The clonotype comes from an adult with an advanced solid tumor such as melanoma, head and neck, liver or kidney cancer. CDR3 in amino acids: CASSLDGSGELFF. The CDR3 coding sequence is TGTGCCAGCAGCTTGGATGGGTCCGGGGAGCTGTTTTTT.